This T cell receptor beta chain was obtained from a study of OX40 agonist ivuxolimab in advanced cancers. Sequencing used immunoSEQ multiplex PCR; TCRdb keeps in-frame clones, though not all of them. The sample shows thousands of clones, about nine tenths of them seen only once. The V and J ends lost 7 bases and 3 bases, in that order; junction bases with no gene match: 12. The germline V gene has CDR1 MDHEN and CDR2 SYDVKM. This CDR3 contains 16 residues. The receptor was isolated from an adult with an advanced solid tumor such as melanoma, head and neck, liver or kidney cancer. The chain employs TRBV28 and TRBJ1-3; 7 bases agree with TRBD1. This specimen consisted of CD4+ or CD8+ T cells sorted from blood, obtained in a trial of the OX40 agonist ivuxolimab. This chain's CDR3 is CASTLFTGDSGNTIYF. The CDR3 DNA is TGTGCCAGCACCTTATTTACAGGGGACAGTGGAAACACCATATATTTT.